This TCR beta chain was sequenced during a study of blood T cell repertoires in COVID-19. Study information: In each case, the material was cDNA or gDNA derived from T cells, B-cell-depleted T cells, or PBMCs.

Trimming left V 0 bases short and J 5 bases short, with 6 bases between. This CDR3 region has 13 residues. The germline V gene encodes CDR1 SGDLS and CDR2 YYNGEE. Authors' analysis steps: Amplification with reference gene primers provided the estimates of nucleated cell counts. Data came from immunoSEQ multiplex PCR; TCRdb stores just in-frame clones and leaves some out. That table furnishes V, J and clone size, whereas the DNA furnished D and trimming. Among about 16,000 clones listed, 80% to 90% were seen once. This clonotype was obtained from a human donor with active COVID-19. The donor label of this sample is uncertain. The chain uses TRBV9 and TRBJ2-1, with D uncertain. Sequencing used peripheral blood. CDR3 in amino acids: CASSVALHNEQFF. The DNA of the CDR3 is TGTGCCAGCAGCGTAGCTCTCCACAATGAGCAGTTCTTC.